A single T cell receptor (beta chain) is shown here with its context. Mismatch with germline at one junction end may stem from a read error. This specimen comes from a study of blood T cell repertoires in COVID-19. About the research overall: PBMCs, B-cell-depleted T cells, or T cells were the source of the cDNA or gDNA that made up the material.

Per the original data handling: Cell counts per sample came from amplifying reference gene primers. TCRdb's copy holds only in-frame clones and misses some; the assay was immunoSEQ multiplex PCR. The DNA gave D and trimming, while V, J and clone size come from that table. The sample yields 190,000 or so clones, about 87% seen once. Germline V gene sequence: CDR1 ENHRY, CDR2 SYGVKD. The CDR3 spans 13 residues. The chain carries TRBV10-3 and TRBJ1-2; D may be TRBD1 (5 bases). The receptor comes from a woman in her late teens or twenties who had recovered from COVID-19. Material: peripheral blood. In nucleotides, the CDR3 is TGTGCCATCGGTGACGACAGCAACTATGGCTACACCTTC. Protein: CAIGDDSNYGYTF.